This T cell receptor beta chain stems from a study of cytomegalovirus exposure and HLA in healthy donors. Study observations and caveats: Most TCR beta V segments were productive about 87% or about 30% of the time in an earlier analysis. Association of a missense DCLRE1C variant with TCR beta V- and J-gene trimming was reported in a later analysis.

A word on this clone: The target antigen is unknown.

PCR was performed using 60 Vbeta and 13 Jbeta primers. TCRdb's copy holds only in-frame clones and misses some; the assay was immunoSEQ multiplex PCR. The sample holds approximately 140,000 clones; approximately 91% are singletons and the top ten take around 0.51%. This CDR3 spans 14 amino acids. The junction had 3 bases not matched to a gene; V was cut back by 1 base and J by 8 bases. Germline CDR1 is SEHNR and CDR2 is FQNEAQ (reference sequence). This rearrangement joins TRBV7-9 to TRBJ2-1; 9 bases fit TRBD1. The clonotype comes from a woman between 40 and 55 years old in good health and CMV-seronegative. The specimen sequenced was PBMCs. Here the CDR3 reads CASSLGTGDDEQFF. Here the CDR3 DNA reads TGTGCCAGCAGCTTAGGGACAGGGGACGATGAGCAGTTCTTC.